One sample yielded the 29 T cell receptor beta chains listed below, sequenced in a study of CD8 T cells in ankylosing spondylitis. TCRdb re-analysed the 5' RACE reads in MiXCR, keeping a single row per CDR3 protein. The top ten clones hold over 15% of a sample with fewer than 750,000 distinct CDR3 sequences, about 20% of them seen once. Overall study results and limits: Apparently characteristic of ankylosing spondylitis blood was a TCR beta motif (about eight highly homologous variants).

Their cognate antigens are unknown. The specimen sequenced was blood, either unsorted or a sorted T cell fraction (not recorded which). All receptors derive from a male donor with ankylosing spondylitis.

The chain has TRBV29-1 and TRBJ1-3; D perhaps matches TRBD1 (6 bases). CDR1 and CDR2 (germline): SQVTM, ANQGSEA. The CDR3 runs 16 residues. The V end was cut by 7 bases, the J end by 0 bases, with 19 bases between. In nucleotides, the CDR3 is TGCAGCGGATTTGTTACAGGGCCGGGCTCTGGAAACACCATATATTTT. Its translation is CSGFVTGPGSGNTIYF.

This clonotype was detected a few times. The chain couples TRBV20-1 to TRBJ1-1; D call uncertain. CDR1 is DFQATT, CDR2 SNEGSKA, per germline (reference sequence). Trimming cost V 5 bases and J 4 bases, with 14 bases left between them. This CDR3 contains 13 residues. CDR3 protein: CSAPRIGVTEAFF. The CDR3 DNA reads TGCAGTGCTCCCCGGATCGGGGTCACTGAAGCTTTCTTT.

The gene calls are TRBV15 and TRBJ2-7, with no clear D. There are 14 residues in the CDR3. Trimming left V 0 bases short and J 5 bases short, with 11 bases between. The germline V gene has CDR1 LNHNV and CDR2 YYDKDF (reference sequence). The CDR3 protein is CATSRDRVSDEQYF. CDR3 nucleotides: TGTGCCACCAGCAGAGATCGGGTCTCTGACGAGCAGTACTTC.

This clonotype was observed at least ten times. This rearrangement joins TRBV20-1 to TRBJ1-2, with 8 nucleotides matching TRBD1. CDR1 and CDR2 (germline): DFQATT, SNEGSKA (reference sequence). Unmatched junction bases numbered 6, after V lost 4 bases and J lost 2 bases. This CDR3 is built from 14 residues. The CDR3 nucleotides read TGCAGTGCTATCTCCGGACAGGGAAACTATGGCTACACCTTC. Translation: CSAISGQGNYGYTF.

This clonotype was found once. The gene calls are TRBV7-2 and TRBJ2-7, with D possibly being TRBD2 (5 bases). Per germline, CDR1 SGHTA and CDR2 FQGNSA. V gave up 2 bases and J gave up 1 base, with 9 bases separating them. The length of the CDR3 is 14 residues. CDR3 loop: CASSLRRGSYEQYF. DNA for the CDR3: TGTGCCAGCAGCTTACGTAGAGGGTCCTACGAGCAGTACTTC.

The chain joins TRBV10-3 to TRBJ1-2; unclear D gene. Trimming took 4 bases from V and 2 from J, leaving 8 bases between them. The CDR3 contains 13 residues. CDR1 is ENHRY, CDR2 SYGVKD, per germline. The CDR3 DNA reads as TGTGCCATCAGTGGTAAGGACAACTATGGCTACACCTTC. Its protein product is CAISGKDNYGYTF.

The sample holds a few counts of this clonotype. The chain links TRBV27 to TRBJ2-5, with D maybe TRBD2 (6 bases). V was trimmed by 2 bases and J by 5 bases, leaving 12 bases between them. The CDR3 length is 14 residues. Germline values: CDR1 MNHEY, CDR2 SMNVEV (reference sequence). DNA for the CDR3: TGTGCCAGCAGTTTAGGGATCAGCGGGGAGACCCAGTACTTC. Translated: CASSLGISGETQYF.

The J gene is TRBJ2-7, the V gene TRBV12-5, with D maybe TRBD2 (6 bases). The CDR3 runs 17 residues. Per germline, CDR1 LGHNT and CDR2 FRNRAP. The germline V and J ends were trimmed by 2 bases and 0 bases, with 17 bases remaining between them. CDR3 amino acids: CASGLTLARQSSYEQYF. DNA of the CDR3: TGTGCTAGTGGTTTGACCCTAGCGAGACAGAGCTCCTACGAGCAGTACTTC.

The rearrangement links TRBV5-1 to TRBJ1-1; maybe TRBD1 (5 bases). CDR1 SGHRS and CDR2 YFSETQ come from the germline V gene. V gave up 3 bases and J gave up 2 bases, with 14 bases separating them. The CDR3 totals 15 residues. CDR3 in DNA: TGCGCCAGCAGCTGGGGGACGGGCCCAAACACTGAAGCTTTCTTT. This translates into CASSWGTGPNTEAFF.

V usage is TRBV5-6 and J usage is TRBJ1-2; D is perhaps TRBD1 (5 bases). Trimming stripped 2 bases from V and 4 bases from J, with 15 bases between. The V gene's germline CDR1 is SGHDT and CDR2 YYEEEE. CDR3 length equals 15 residues. Here the CDR3 reads CASSLASGLTYGYTF. In nucleotides, the CDR3 is TGTGCCAGCAGCTTAGCGTCAGGGTTGACCTATGGCTACACCTTC. The variable domain in full, completed from reference TRBV5-6 and TRBJ1-2, reads DAGVTQSPTHLIKTRGQQVTLRCSPKSGHDTVSWYQQALGQGPQFIFQYYEEEERQRGNFPDRFSGHQFPNYSSELNVNALLLGDSALYLCASSLASGLTYGYTFGSGTRLTVV.

V and J are TRBV20-1 and TRBJ1-1, with D hard to call. Germline CDR1 reads DFQATT; CDR2 reads SNEGSKA (reference sequence). V lost 1 base and J 1 base, leaving 7 bases between the germline ends. The CDR3 runs to 13 residues. The CDR3 sequence is CSARGRWNTEAFF. The CDR3 DNA reads TGCAGTGCTAGAGGGAGGTGGAACACTGAAGCTTTCTTT.

The rearrangement uses TRBV28 and TRBJ2-7; D remains ambiguous. The CDR3 has 16 amino acids. The germline V gene has CDR1 MDHEN and CDR2 SYDVKM. Deletions cut 1 base from V and 2 bases from J, with 15 bases between. CDR3 sequence reads: CASSLSGGSRPYEQYF. The CDR3 DNA reads TGTGCCAGCAGTTTATCGGGCGGATCCAGACCCTACGAGCAGTACTTC.

There are a few counts of this clonotype. The CDR3 loop reads CSANTENYGYTF. In DNA form, the CDR3 reads TGCAGTGCTAACACAGAGAACTATGGCTACACCTTC. The chain employs TRBV20-1 and TRBJ1-2, with D unresolved. In germline, CDR1 is DFQATT, CDR2 SNEGSKA (reference sequence). Trimming stripped 4 bases from V and 2 bases from J, with 8 bases between. CDR3 size: 12 residues.

V is TRBV10-3 and J is TRBJ1-1; D not certain. V lost 0 bases to trimming and J lost 7 bases, with 9 bases between them. The CDR3 spans 13 residues. CDR1 is ENHRY and CDR2 is SYGVKD in the germline V gene. The CDR3 spells CAISESTLIEAFF. The CDR3 DNA sequence: TGTGCCATCAGTGAGTCAACTCTGATTGAAGCTTTCTTT.

The genes are TRBV7-9 and TRBJ2-2; 8 bases map to TRBD2. This CDR3 comprises 15 residues. Trimming cost V 3 bases and J 4 bases; bases outside gene matches: 4. Germline assignment: CDR1 SEHNR and CDR2 FQNEAQ (reference sequence). The CDR3 DNA is TGTGCCAGCAGCTTTAGCGGGGAAGGCACCGGGGAGCTGTTTTTT. This sequence encodes CASSFSGEGTGELFF.

This clonotype has a handful of counts. V is TRBV29-1 and J is TRBJ1-2; 7 nucleotides match TRBD1. CDR3 size: 14 residues. Germline V gives CDR1 SQVTM, CDR2 ANQGSEA. V shed 4 bases and J 6 bases; nucleotides not matched to a gene: 11. The CDR3 spells CSVGPPGTAHGYTF. CDR3 DNA: TGCAGCGTTGGTCCTCCAGGGACAGCTCATGGCTACACCTTC.

The table lists this clonotype with a few counts. V usage is TRBV5-4 and J usage is TRBJ2-1; TRBD1 or TRBD2 may be the D gene (6 bases each). From germline, CDR1 is SGHNT and CDR2 YYREEE (reference sequence). CDR3 length: 15 residues. The V end was cut by 6 bases, the J end by 0 bases, with 13 bases between. CDR3 nucleotide sequence: TGTGCCAGCACTGTAGGGGGGAGCTCCTACAATGAGCAGTTCTTC. Translation gives CASTVGGSSYNEQFF.

This chain links TRBV20-1 with TRBJ2-1, with D possibly matching TRBD2 (6 bases). V was clipped by 7 bases and J by 5 bases, with 12 bases between them. CDR3 length: 12 amino acids. The V gene's germline CDR1 is DFQATT and CDR2 SNEGSKA (reference sequence). CDR3 in amino acids: CSGLANHNEQFF. CDR3 in DNA: TGCAGTGGGCTAGCGAACCACAATGAGCAGTTCTTC.

The chain is built from TRBV7-9 and TRBJ2-7; 7 bases are shared with TRBD2. CDR3 length equals 13 residues. In germline, CDR1 is SEHNR, CDR2 FQNEAQ (reference sequence). V dropped 10 bases and J dropped 2; count of bases not matched to a gene: 8. CDR3 bases: TGTGCCACCCGGGTGGGGGGGGCCTACGAGCAGTACTTC. Encoded protein: CATRVGGAYEQYF.

This clonotype was recorded a few times. DNA of the CDR3: TGTGCCAGCAGTTACTCATGGCGGGGAGCCAAAAACATTCAGTACTTC. Translating it yields CASSYSWRGAKNIQYF. The rearrangement joins TRBV6-5 to TRBJ2-4; perhaps TRBD2 as D (6 bases). Trimming removed 0 bases at V and 0 bases at J, with 9 bases between. In germline, CDR1 is MNHEY, CDR2 SVGAGI. This CDR3 comprises 16 residues.

Here the CDR3 DNA reads TGTGCCATCAACCGGGGGGTGGGTGACAATGAGCAGTTCTTC. Protein product: CAINRGVGDNEQFF. The chain is built from TRBV10-3 and TRBJ2-1, with 7 bases matching TRBD2. Germline V CDR1 and CDR2: ENHRY, SYGVKD. This CDR3 is built from 14 residues. Trimming took 7 bases from V and 5 from J; bases not matched to a gene: 8.

This clonotype occurred a few times. This chain uses TRBV2 with TRBJ2-7, with no clear D. The CDR3 contains 14 residues. Trimming pared 4 bases from V and 0 bases from J, leaving 10 bases between. CDR1 and CDR2 (germline): SNHLY, FYNNEI. The chain's CDR3 is CASSVGRPSYEQYF. In nucleotides, the CDR3 is TGTGCCAGCAGTGTGGGTAGGCCCTCCTACGAGCAGTACTTC.

The J gene is TRBJ2-5, the V gene TRBV12-3 or TRBV12-4; the match to TRBD2 covers 14 bases. CDR3 size: 17 residues. Germline trimming cut 4 bases from V and 4 bases from J; bases unmatched to any gene: 8. CDR3 sequence (DNA): TGTGCCAGCAGTTCCGGACTAGCGGGGGGCATAGGAGAGACCCAGTACTTC. Residues: CASSSGLAGGIGETQYF.

The rearrangement joins TRBV6-6 to TRBJ2-7; TRBD1 agrees at 9 bases. The germline gives CDR1 MNHNY, CDR2 SVGAGI (reference sequence). The ends lost 2 bases at V and 6 bases at J; junction bases unmatched: 2. The CDR3 consists of 13 residues. The CDR3, as DNA: TGTGCCAGCAGTTACCCGGACAGGGGCGAGCAGTACTTC. Amino acid sequence: CASSYPDRGEQYF.

The genes are TRBV14 and TRBJ1-2, with 8 bases aligning to TRBD1. Germline CDR1 and CDR2: SGHDN and FVKESK. The CDR3 is made up of 16 amino acids. The trim removed 2 bases at V and 4 bases at J, leaving 9 bases unmatched. The CDR3 here is CASSQRGTGASYGYTF. The CDR3 nucleotides are TGTGCCAGCAGCCAAAGGGGGACAGGCGCTAGCTATGGCTACACCTTC.

This clonotype was detected many times. This sequence joins TRBV20-1 and TRBJ2-5; tentative D call: TRBD1 (7 bases). In germline, CDR1 is DFQATT, CDR2 SNEGSKA (reference sequence). This CDR3 comprises 15 residues. V gave up 6 bases and J gave up 5 bases, with 22 bases separating them. For the CDR3, the DNA is TGCAGTGCCCTGATCGGGGCAGGGGGAGGTGAGACCCAGTACTTC. Amino acid sequence: CSALIGAGGGETQYF.

V and J are TRBV10-3 and TRBJ2-1, with 7 bases that match TRBD2. V lost 2 bases to trimming and J lost 12 bases; unmatched junction nucleotides: 7. Per the germline V gene, CDR1 is ENHRY and CDR2 is SYGVKD. The CDR3 covers 13 residues. The CDR3 here is CAISEPGTIGQFF. The CDR3, as DNA: TGTGCCATCAGTGAGCCAGGGACTATAGGGCAGTTCTTC.

The sample holds many counts of this clonotype. V gene TRBV20-1 combines with J gene TRBJ1-1; the D gene is possibly TRBD1 (6 bases). The CDR3 sequence is 13 residues long. V lost 3 bases and J lost 3, with 11 bases in between. Germline CDR1 is DFQATT and CDR2 is SNEGSKA (reference sequence). In nucleotides, the CDR3 is TGCAGTGCTAGCAGGGGTGGGTACACTGAAGCTTTCTTT. Residues: CSASRGGYTEAFF.

In this sample, this clonotype turned up a few times. The chain uses TRBV29-1 and TRBJ1-2; D is unclear. CDR1 and CDR2 from the germline V gene are SQVTM and ANQGSEA. The CDR3 has 12 residues. Trimming left V 6 bases short and J 3 bases short, with 11 bases between. The CDR3, as DNA: TGCAGCGTAGAGCGGGCCCACTATGGCTACACCTTC. It encodes CSVERAHYGYTF.